What follows are 7 T cell receptor beta chains derived from one specimen sequenced in a study of blood T cells in healthy people across ages. A second PCR, run for roughly 7 to 12 cycles, used a sample-barcoded 5' primer plus a J-beta primer mix. TCRdb recomputed calls from the 5' RACE reads with MiXCR, one row per CDR3 protein. The table lists about 1.5 million distinct CDR3 sequences, roughly 43% of them singletons, with 4% in the top ten. Sequences were obtained from blood. Source of these receptors: a woman under 30 in good health.

The count of this clonotype is one. This chain links TRBV7-9 with TRBJ2-5, with 8 bases identical to TRBD2. The J segment lost 11 bases and the V segment lost 0 bases, leaving 8 bases of the junction unmatched. The CDR3 length is 14 residues. CDR1 and CDR2 from the germline V gene are SEHNR and FQNEAQ (reference sequence). CDR3 region: CASSLAGLVFGQYF. The CDR3 DNA follows: TGTGCCAGCAGCTTAGCGGGACTAGTATTCGGGCAGTACTTC.

This clonotype has just a few counts. The CDR3 DNA reads TGCAGCGTGGCCCCTAGCGGGAGGGAAGATACGCAGTATTTT. Its translation is CSVAPSGREDTQYF. J is TRBJ2-3 and V is TRBV29-1; 12 nucleotides match TRBD2. The length of the CDR3 is 14 residues. The germline gives CDR1 SQVTM, CDR2 ANQGSEA. Trimming at V came to 6 bases and at J to 5 bases, leaving 6 bases not matched to a gene.

This clonotype was seen more than once but under ten times. The rearrangement links TRBV29-1 to TRBJ2-5; 8 bases are a match to TRBD1. Germline-derived CDR1 and CDR2 are SQVTM and ANQGSEA. The CDR3 consists of 13 residues. J gave up 2 bases and V 8 bases, and 7 bases lay outside the gene matches. The CDR3 DNA reads TGCAGCACCCTTCGGGACAGGCAAGAGACCCAGTACTTC. It yields the protein CSTLRDRQETQYF.

The rearrangement uses TRBV5-4 and TRBJ2-7; TRBD2 agrees at 8 bases. V was pared by 6 bases and J by 2 bases, with 7 bases of the junction left unmatched. CDR1 and CDR2 (germline): SGHNT, YYREEE (reference sequence). This CDR3 is built from 14 residues. In DNA form, the CDR3 reads TGTGCCAGCAAGGAAAGCGGGAGCGCCTACGAGCAGTACTTC. It encodes CASKESGSAYEQYF.

V usage is TRBV10-2 and J usage is TRBJ2-1; D uncertain. Per germline, CDR1 WSHSY and CDR2 SAAADI. The CDR3 spans 15 residues. Between the trimmed V and J ends, which lost 6 bases and 2 bases, there was a span of 14 bases. The CDR3 coding sequence is TGCGCCAGCAGCGTACAAATTACCCCCTACAATGAGCAGTTCTTC. Translation gives CASSVQITPYNEQFF.

This chain links TRBV27 with TRBJ2-1, with 7 positions matching TRBD1. Trimming cost V 4 bases and J 7 bases; bases outside gene matches: 7. The CDR3 sequence is 14 residues long. Germline lookup yields CDR1 MNHEY and CDR2 SMNVEV (reference sequence). In DNA form, the CDR3 reads TGTGCCAGCAGTTCGGGACAGCAATTGAATGAGCAGTTCTTC. Translation gives CASSSGQQLNEQFF.

As regards this clonotype: A much larger clonotype is one base distant, so this may be a read error. The chain carries TRBV29-1 and TRBJ2-7; possible D gene TRBD2, 6 bases. Germline CDR1 reads SQVTM; CDR2 reads ANQGSEA. CDR3 length: 11 amino acids. Trimming removed 7 bases from V and 7 bases from J, with 14 bases in between. CDR3 coding DNA: TGCAGCGGCGAGGGACTTTTAGAGCAGTACTTC. This codes for CSGEGLLEQYF.